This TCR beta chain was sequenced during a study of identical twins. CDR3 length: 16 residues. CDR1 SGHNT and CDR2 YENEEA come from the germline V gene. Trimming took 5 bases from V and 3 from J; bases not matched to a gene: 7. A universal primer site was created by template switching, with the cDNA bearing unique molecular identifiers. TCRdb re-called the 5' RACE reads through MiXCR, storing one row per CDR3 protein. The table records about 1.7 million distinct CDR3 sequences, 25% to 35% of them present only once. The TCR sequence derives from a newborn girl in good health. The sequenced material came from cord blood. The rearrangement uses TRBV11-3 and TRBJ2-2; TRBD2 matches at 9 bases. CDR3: CASSPRTSAYTGELFF. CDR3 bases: TGTGCCAGCAGCCCAAGGACTAGCGCTTACACCGGGGAGCTGTTTTTT.